This T cell receptor beta chain appears in the sequencing data of a study of cytomegalovirus exposure and HLA in healthy donors. Study background: Approximately 80 million unique TCRs, all from HLA-typed donors, were included in an early release of the data.

Primers for the PCR totalled 60 Vbeta and 13 Jbeta. Data came from immunoSEQ multiplex PCR; TCRdb stores just in-frame clones and leaves some out. The sample lists roughly 68,000 clones; around 72% were seen once. Sequenced sample: PBMCs. This clonotype was obtained from a woman in her thirties in good health and CMV-seropositive.

The DNA of the CDR3 is TGTGCCAGCAGCTTAGGGAGGGTTAATGAAAAACTGTTTTTT. It translates to CASSLGRVNEKLFF. This chain joins TRBV7-8 and TRBJ1-4, with unresolved D. This CDR3 has 14 amino acids. Trimming shortened V by 1 base and J by 4 bases, and 7 bases separated the two germline ends. Looked up from germline, CDR1 is SGHVS and CDR2 is FQNEAQ. Full variable domain (rest looked up from reference TRBV7-8 and TRBJ1-4): GAGVSQSPRYKVAKRGQDVALRCDPISGHVSLFWYQQALGQGPEFLTYFQNEAQLDKSGLPSDRFFAERPEGSVSTLKIQRTQQEDSAVYLCASSLGRVNEKLFFGSGTQLSVL.